Shown below are 21 T cell receptor beta chains from a single sample sequenced in a study of human versus mouse CDR3 diversity and MHC coevolution. Repertoires were generated with immunoSEQ multiplex PCR, while TCRdb's copy carries only in-frame clones and drops some. This sample has 60,000 to 95,000 clones, with around 90% found just once. Sequenced input: naive CD4+ T cells from blood. Subset meaning: CD45RO-negative CD62L-positive naive CD4 T cells. Receptor source: a person between 25 and 75 years old in good health.

This sequence joins TRBV5-1 and TRBJ2-7; TRBD1 agrees at 9 bases. The CDR3 contains 15 residues. The J segment lost 2 bases and the V segment lost 4 bases, leaving 7 bases of the junction unmatched. Germline loops: CDR1 SGHRS, CDR2 YFSETQ. CDR3 DNA: TGCGCCAGCAGCCCGACGGGACAGGGTCCCTACGAGCAGTACTTC. Translated: CASSPTGQGPYEQYF.

Points on this clone: The same CDR3 is also encoded by other DNA sequences in this sample. CDR3 sequence reads: CASSLGDSNSPLHF. The CDR3 DNA follows: TGTGCCAGCAGCCTCGGGGACAGTAATTCACCCCTCCACTTT. The chain uses TRBV11-2 and TRBJ1-6, with 7 nucleotides matching TRBD1. The CDR3 runs to 14 residues. Germline lookup yields CDR1 SGHAT and CDR2 FQNNGV. Losses at the gene ends were 5 bases for V and 6 bases for J; bases not matched to a gene: 4.

The V call is TRBV27, the J call TRBJ2-2; D remains ambiguous. The CDR3 contains 14 residues. Trimming took off 6 bases at V and 3 bases at J, with 11 bases between the two ends. Looked up from germline, CDR1 is MNHEY and CDR2 is SMNVEV (reference sequence). The CDR3 bases are TGTGCCAGCAGAAGCCAGGCATACACCGGGGAGCTGTTTTTT. This translates into CASRSQAYTGELFF.

J is TRBJ2-5 and V is TRBV6-1, with a possible D match to TRBD2 (7 bases). Near its end, the DNA agrees better with TRBJ2-7, so the J call may be wrong. Germline loops: CDR1 MNHNS, CDR2 SASEGT. The CDR3 totals 14 residues. CDR3 amino acids: CASSVGGAAYEQYF. Written as DNA, the CDR3 is TGTGCCAGCAGTGTGGGGGGGGCGGCGTACGAGCAGTACTTC.

This clone is a singleton in its sample. Here the CDR3 DNA reads TGCGCCAGCAGCCAAGAAGGGAGGGCCGGTGAGCAGTTCTTC. Its translation is CASSQEGRAGEQFF. The chain carries TRBV4-1 and TRBJ2-1, with 7 bases that match TRBD2. The CDR3 has 14 amino acids. Unmatched junction bases numbered 5, after V lost 0 bases and J lost 9 bases. CDR1 and CDR2 (germline): MGHRA, YSYEKL.

The chain recombines TRBV4-1 with TRBJ1-1; 9 bases match TRBD1. The CDR3 consists of 15 residues. V dropped 4 bases and J dropped 0; count of bases not matched to a gene: 3. Germline V gene sequence: CDR1 MGHRA, CDR2 YSYEKL. This chain's CDR3 is CASSRRDRVNTEAFF. CDR3 DNA sequence: TGCGCCAGCAGCCGCCGGGACAGGGTGAACACTGAAGCTTTCTTT.

This clone was picked up one time. The chain couples TRBV7-8 to TRBJ2-7; D call uncertain. Germline CDR1 reads SGHVS; CDR2 reads FQNEAQ. V was trimmed by 5 bases and J by 2 bases, leaving 16 bases between them. This CDR3 is 15 amino acids long. CDR3 DNA: TGTGCCAGCAGCCCACCCAGGATTAGGCCCTACGAGCAGTACTTC. It codes for CASSPPRIRPYEQYF.

This chain connects TRBV6-1 to TRBJ1-2; D not certain. From germline, CDR1 is MNHNS and CDR2 SASEGT. The V end was cut by 9 bases, the J end by 8 bases, with 19 bases between. This CDR3 has 13 amino acids. CDR3 residues: CASFPLREYGYTF. In nucleotides, the CDR3 is TGTGCCAGTTTCCCCCTACGGGAGTACGGCTACACCTTC.

This rearrangement joins TRBV7-6 to TRBJ1-2, with TRBD1 identical over 8 bases. V lost 5 bases to trimming and J lost 4 bases; unmatched junction nucleotides: 6. The length of the CDR3 is 14 residues. The germline CDR1 and CDR2 sequences are SGHVS and FNYEAQ. CDR3 nucleotide sequence: TGTGCCAGCAGCCCCGGACAGGGAGTCTATGGCTACACCTTC. Protein: CASSPGQGVYGYTF.

This chain links TRBV2 with TRBJ2-1; TRBD2 agrees at 13 bases. The CDR3 length is 15 residues. V was pared by 5 bases and J by 7 bases, with 5 bases of the junction left unmatched. CDR1 SNHLY and CDR2 FYNNEI come from the germline V gene. This CDR3 is CASSLRTSGSNEQFF. CDR3 sequence (DNA): TGTGCCAGCAGTCTTCGGACTAGCGGGAGTAATGAGCAGTTCTTC. The full variable domain, in which reference TRBV2 and TRBJ2-1 provide the parts outside the CDR3, is EPEVTQTPSHQVTQMGQEVILRCVPISNHLYFYWYRQILGQKVEFLVSFYNNEISEKSEIFDDQFSVERPDGSNFTLKIRSTKLEDSAMYFCASSLRTSGSNEQFFGPGTRLTVL.

V usage is TRBV19 and J usage is TRBJ1-2, with D tentatively TRBD1 (5 bases). This CDR3 has 12 residues. The ends were cut back, 4 bases at V and 7 bases at J, with 10 bases in the middle. Germline assignment: CDR1 LNHDA and CDR2 SQIVND (reference sequence). In DNA, the CDR3 is TGTGCCAGTAGTACGTCAGGGTCTGGCTACACCTTC. Protein: CASSTSGSGYTF. The variable domain in full, with the rest retrieved from reference TRBV19 and TRBJ1-2, is DGGITQSPKYLFRKEGQNVTLSCEQNLNHDAMYWYRQDPGQGLRLIYYSQIVNDFQKGDIAEGYSVSREKKESFPLTVTSAQKNPTAFYLCASSTSGSGYTFGSGTRLTVV.

As DNA, the CDR3 is TGTGCCAGCAGCTTCAGGCGGGGCTGGTACAATGAGCAGTTCTTC. This codes for CASSFRRGWYNEQFF. The chain uses TRBV5-6 and TRBJ2-1; TRBD2 is a possible D gene (6 bases). Trimming pared 2 bases from V and 4 bases from J, leaving 13 bases between. CDR1 and CDR2 from the germline V gene are SGHDT and YYEEEE. CDR3 size: 15 residues.

Concerning this clone itself: Other DNA variants within this sample encode the same CDR3. The chain is built from TRBV30 and TRBJ1-1; D uncertain. V was cut by 0 bases and J by 4 bases, with 3 bases left in between. This CDR3 spans 11 amino acids. The germline V gene has CDR1 GTSNPN and CDR2 SVGIG (reference sequence). This CDR3 reads CAWSVITEAFF. In DNA, the CDR3 is TGTGCCTGGAGTGTCATCACTGAAGCTTTCTTT.

The V call is TRBV5-1, the J call TRBJ2-3, with TRBD1 identical over 10 bases. V trimming: 6 bases; J trimming: 3 bases; junction bases outside the gene matches: 7. Germline V lookup: CDR1 SGHRS, CDR2 YFSETQ. The CDR3 has 15 amino acids. CDR3 DNA sequence: TGCGCCAGCATCAACCGGGACAGGGGAACAGATACGCAGTATTTT. This encodes CASINRDRGTDTQYF.

The chain uses TRBV6-5 and TRBJ2-1; D perhaps matches TRBD1 (5 bases). Germline CDR1 is MNHEY and CDR2 is SVGAGI. The length of the CDR3 is 16 residues. V dropped 2 bases and J dropped 7 bases, with 18 bases sitting between them. Here the CDR3 reads CASSYRDRPSGNEQFF. As DNA, the CDR3 is TGTGCCAGCAGTTACCGAGACAGACCCTCAGGGAATGAGCAGTTCTTC.

The chain links TRBV15 to TRBJ1-1; D gene ambiguous. CDR1 is LNHNV, CDR2 YYDKDF, per germline (reference sequence). V was pared by 0 bases and J by 1 base, with 6 bases between. The CDR3 is 14 amino acids. As DNA, the CDR3 is TGTGCCACCAGCAGAGATCGGGGGAACACTGAAGCTTTCTTT. It codes for CATSRDRGNTEAFF.

The V gene is TRBV7-8, the J gene TRBJ1-2; maybe TRBD1 (5 bases). V was cut by 1 base and J by 4 bases, with 10 bases left in between. This CDR3 is 14 amino acids long. Germline V gives CDR1 SGHVS, CDR2 FQNEAQ. The CDR3, as DNA: TGTGCCAGCAGCTTAGTGGGGGGGAGCTATGGCTACACCTTC. Translating it yields CASSLVGGSYGYTF.

The J gene is TRBJ1-2, the V gene TRBV5-4; no firm D call. The CDR3 length is 13 residues. V was clipped by 2 bases and J by 1 base, with 6 bases between them. Germline assignment: CDR1 SGHNT and CDR2 YYREEE (reference sequence). The CDR3 DNA reads TGTGCCAGCAGCTTCCAGGATAACTATGGCTACACCTTC. This encodes CASSFQDNYGYTF.

The chain uses TRBV6-5 and TRBJ1-6, with TRBD1 identical over 7 bases. V shed 11 bases and J 5 bases; nucleotides not matched to a gene: 6. CDR1 is MNHEY, CDR2 SVGAGI, per germline. This CDR3 contains 13 residues. CDR3 loop: CASGDSHNSPLHF. The CDR3 nucleotides are TGTGCCTCCGGGGACAGCCATAATTCACCCCTCCACTTT.

V usage is TRBV9 and J usage is TRBJ1-3, with 7 bases fitting TRBD1. This CDR3 comprises 20 residues. CDR1 SGDLS and CDR2 YYNGEE come from the germline V gene. The V segment lost 3 bases and the J segment 0 bases; nucleotides outside the gene matches: 18. The CDR3 sequence is CASSASPDRIKRSSGNTIYF. CDR3 bases: TGTGCCAGCAGCGCCTCGCCGGACAGGATAAAAAGATCCTCTGGAAACACCATATATTTT. The variable domain in full, completed from reference TRBV9 and TRBJ1-3, reads DSGVTQTPKHLITATGQRVTLRCSPRSGDLSVYWYQQSLDQGLQFLIQYYNGEERAKGNILERFSAQQFPDLHSELNLSSLELGDSALYFCASSASPDRIKRSSGNTIYFGEGSWLTVV.

The J gene is TRBJ2-1, the V gene TRBV9; 9 nucleotides align to TRBD2. Germline CDR1 SGDLS, CDR2 YYNGEE. The ends lost 0 bases at V and 8 bases at J; junction bases unmatched: 9. CDR3 size: 16 residues. CDR3: CASSVGDSGSNDEQFF. The CDR3 nucleotides are TGTGCCAGCAGCGTAGGGGATAGCGGGAGTAATGATGAGCAGTTCTTC.